This TCR beta chain was identified in a study of PD-L1 blockade in urothelial cancer. In the study overall: Patients with male sex and bladder-origin urothelial cancer accounted for most of the roughly 29 enrolled.

Assay: immunoSEQ multiplex PCR; the TCRdb copy retains only in-frame clones and omits some. The sample yields about 39,000 clones, 85% to 90% seen once. There are 15 residues in the CDR3. Germline CDR1 reads GTSNPN; CDR2 reads SVGIG (reference sequence). Trimming left V 2 bases short and J 8 bases short, with 18 bases between. This TCR was sampled from a man in his 60s with urothelial cancer. Sample: PBMCs, taken around atezolizumab (anti-PD-L1) treatment. The V gene is TRBV30, the J gene TRBJ1-4, with TRBD1 as a possible D gene (6 bases). The CDR3 spells CAWSNGGTVGEKLFF. CDR3 in DNA: TGTGCCTGGAGTAATGGGGGCACGGTGGGCGAAAAACTGTTTTTT. Together with reference TRBV30 and TRBJ1-4, the CDR3 gives the full variable domain: SQTIHQWPATLVQPVGSPLSLECTVEGTSNPNLYWYRQAAGRGLQLLFYSVGIGQISSEVPQNLSASRPQDRQFILSSKKLLLSDSGFYLCAWSNGGTVGEKLFFGSGTQLSVL.